This T cell receptor (beta chain) stems from a study of blood T cells in healthy people across ages. The CDR3 is made up of 13 amino acids. Germline CDR1 and CDR2: DFQATT and SNEGSKA (reference sequence). Isolating PBMCs gave at least 6 million of these cells per sample. This clonotype has only a few counts. Alongside a J-beta primer mix, a sample-barcoded 5' primer served in a second PCR lasting about 7 to 12 cycles. TCRdb reprocessed the 5' RACE reads via MiXCR and lists one record per CDR3 protein. In the table there are about 830,000 distinct CDR3 sequences, about 59% of which are singletons. The receptor's source is a man aged 25 to 40 in good health. The sequenced sample was blood. This chain joins TRBV20-1 and TRBJ2-4, with TRBD1 identical over 9 bases. The J call is in doubt because the DNA end fits TRBJ2-7 better. The chain's CDR3 is CSALQGAAYEQYF. For the CDR3, the DNA is TGCAGTGCTCTACAGGGGGCCGCCTACGAGCAGTACTTC.